This T cell receptor (beta chain) was documented in a study of cytomegalovirus exposure and HLA in healthy donors. Overall study findings and caveats: As a later analysis showed, a missense DCLRE1C variant was linked to trimming of TCR beta V- and J-genes.

This clone was counted between two and nine times. Antigen unknown. PCR primers comprised 60 Vbeta and 13 Jbeta primers. TCRdb's copy holds only in-frame clones and misses some; the assay was immunoSEQ multiplex PCR. The sample yields roughly 120,000 clones, 73% seen once. At collection, donors were nominally healthy, but unrecorded immune exposures were probable. Germline V gene sequence: CDR1 SNHLY, CDR2 FYNNEI. There are 14 residues in the CDR3. Between the trimmed V and J ends, which lost 6 bases and 3 bases, there was a span of 15 bases. The sample was PBMCs. The receptor's source is a man in his sixties in good health and CMV-seropositive. This chain links TRBV2 with TRBJ2-7; D is ambiguous. In DNA form, the CDR3 reads TGTGCCAGCAGGGGCTGGGTTGAAAGCTACGAGCAGTACTTC. Protein: CASRGWVESYEQYF.